Following are 12 T cell receptor beta chains from one sample sequenced in a study of T cells in Graves' hyperthyroidism and ophthalmopathy. There were TCR beta CDR3 regions amplified from RNA transcripts. When the TCR CDR3 underwent first-round RT-PCR, the HTBI primer set was used. From the multiplex PCR reads, TCRdb called clonotypes with MiXCR, one entry per CDR3 protein. The table lists some 760,000 distinct CDR3 sequences, approximately 15% of them singletons, with roughly 10% in the top ten. The sample consisted of blood. Receptors were obtained from a woman between 18 and 29 years old with Graves' hyperthyroidism.

The chain carries TRBV9 and TRBJ2-1; D might be TRBD2 (6 bases). V lost 1 base and J 10 bases, leaving 18 bases between the germline ends. In germline, CDR1 is SGDLS, CDR2 YYNGEE. CDR3 size: 15 residues. CDR3 nucleotide sequence: TGTGCCAGCAGCGTACAGGAGGGCAGTCCCTACGAGCAGTTCTTC. Amino acid sequence: CASSVQEGSPYEQFF.

This chain uses TRBV4-3 with TRBJ2-5; 9 positions match TRBD1. With 1 base clipped from V and 0 bases from J, the junction kept 9 bases outside the gene matches. Germline V gene lookup returns CDR1 LGHNA and CDR2 YSLEER. This CDR3 comprises 18 residues. This CDR3 reads CASSQVPGTGRYQETQYF. The CDR3 nucleotides read TGCGCCAGCAGCCAAGTCCCCGGGACAGGGCGATACCAAGAGACCCAGTACTTC.

This clonotype was counted between two and nine times. The chain uses TRBV19 and TRBJ2-7, with D possibly being TRBD1 (6 bases). The CDR3 is made up of 13 amino acids. V was pared by 5 bases and J by 5 bases, with 13 bases between. CDR1 and CDR2 from the germline V gene are LNHDA and SQIVND (reference sequence). The CDR3 sequence: CASSQDRPHEQYF. The CDR3 DNA is TGTGCCAGTAGTCAGGACAGACCGCACGAGCAGTACTTC.

The CDR3, as DNA: TGCAGCGTTGAAGAGGAGGGGGTAGGCACTGAAGCTTTCTTT. Amino acids: CSVEEEGVGTEAFF. The chain joins TRBV29-1 to TRBJ1-1; the D gene is possibly TRBD1 (6 bases). The CDR3 spans 14 residues. The germline V gene encodes CDR1 SQVTM and CDR2 ANQGSEA. V lost 0 bases and J lost 4, with 12 bases in between.

This clonotype was found a few times. The chain has TRBV5-8 and TRBJ2-1; D is ambiguous. Germline CDR1 reads SGHTS; CDR2 reads YDEGEE. CDR3 size: 14 residues. V shed 5 bases and J shed 0 bases, with 9 bases lying between them. This CDR3 reads CASRPRNSYNEQFF. The CDR3 nucleotides are TGTGCCAGCAGGCCACGAAACTCCTACAATGAGCAGTTCTTC.

Comment on this clonotype: A junction end diverges from the germline sequence, so it may reflect a read error. The chain couples TRBV7-7 to TRBJ2-5; maybe TRBD1 (7 bases). Germline CDR1 and CDR2: SSHAT and FNYEAQ (reference sequence). There are 15 residues in the CDR3. CDR3 DNA sequence: TGTGCTAGCAGCAACAGGGGAGGAGGCGCAGAGACCCAGTACTTC. This codes for CASSNRGGGAETQYF.

The gene calls are TRBV14 and TRBJ2-3, with 7 bases matching TRBD2. The CDR3 length is 16 residues. The junction had 7 bases not matched to a gene; V was cut back by 2 bases and J by 2 bases. Germline V lookup: CDR1 SGHDN, CDR2 FVKESK. The CDR3 sequence is CASSQLAALYTDTQYF. CDR3 coding DNA: TGTGCCAGCAGCCAACTAGCGGCCCTTTACACAGATACGCAGTATTTT.

The chain combines TRBV25-1 with TRBJ1-1, with a possible D match to TRBD1 (5 bases). Germline V gives CDR1 MGHDK, CDR2 SYGVNS. V was cut by 1 base and J by 4 bases, with 13 bases left in between. CDR3 length: 15 amino acids. The CDR3: CASSESRVQGTEAFF. The CDR3 nucleotides are TGTGCCAGCAGTGAATCGAGGGTTCAGGGCACTGAAGCTTTCTTT.

This clonotype was detected many times. The chain's CDR3 is CASSSTGFNEQYF. Here the CDR3 DNA reads TGTGCCAGCAGTTCTACAGGGTTCAACGAGCAGTACTTC. V and J are TRBV27 and TRBJ2-7, with a possible D match to TRBD1 (6 bases). Trimming took 4 bases from V and 5 from J, leaving 12 bases between them. Per the germline V gene, CDR1 is MNHEY and CDR2 is SMNVEV (reference sequence). The CDR3 totals 13 residues.

The sample holds many counts of this clonotype. This chain joins TRBV20-1 and TRBJ2-2; 10 nucleotides align to TRBD2. Germline CDR1 and CDR2: DFQATT and SNEGSKA (reference sequence). The CDR3 covers 17 residues. V dropped 1 base and J dropped 1; count of bases not matched to a gene: 6. CDR3 amino acids: CSARGRGTSENTGELFF. The DNA for the CDR3 is TGCAGTGCTAGAGGGAGGGGGACTAGCGAGAACACCGGGGAGCTGTTTTTT.

This clonotype was seen a handful of times. The CDR3 sequence is CVTRGRRAMARAFGYTF. CDR3 nucleotides: TGTGTCACCAGGGGGCGCCGAGCTATGGCCCGGGCATTTGGCTACACCTTC. This chain connects TRBV7-9 to TRBJ1-2, with TRBD1 matching over 8 bases. The V gene's germline CDR1 is SEHNR and CDR2 FQNEAQ (reference sequence). The CDR3 consists of 17 residues.

The table lists this clonotype with a few counts. The germline gene is not matched at one end of the junction; a read error may be the cause. The chain is built from TRBV7-7 and TRBJ2-7; possibly TRBD2 for D (5 bases). The CDR3 is made up of 13 amino acids. CDR1 is SSHAT and CDR2 is FNYEAQ in the germline V gene (reference sequence). In nucleotides, the CDR3 is TGTGCTAGCAGCTCCAGTACACAGAGCGGGCAGTACTTC. Its translation is CASSSSTQSGQYF. Full variable domain (missing parts from reference TRBV7-7 and TRBJ2-7): GAGVSQSPRYKVTKRGQDVTLRCDPISSHATLYWYQQALGQGPEFLTYFNYEAQPDKSGLPSDRFSAERPEGSISTLTIQRTEQRDSAMYRCASSSSTQSGQYFGPGTRLTVT.